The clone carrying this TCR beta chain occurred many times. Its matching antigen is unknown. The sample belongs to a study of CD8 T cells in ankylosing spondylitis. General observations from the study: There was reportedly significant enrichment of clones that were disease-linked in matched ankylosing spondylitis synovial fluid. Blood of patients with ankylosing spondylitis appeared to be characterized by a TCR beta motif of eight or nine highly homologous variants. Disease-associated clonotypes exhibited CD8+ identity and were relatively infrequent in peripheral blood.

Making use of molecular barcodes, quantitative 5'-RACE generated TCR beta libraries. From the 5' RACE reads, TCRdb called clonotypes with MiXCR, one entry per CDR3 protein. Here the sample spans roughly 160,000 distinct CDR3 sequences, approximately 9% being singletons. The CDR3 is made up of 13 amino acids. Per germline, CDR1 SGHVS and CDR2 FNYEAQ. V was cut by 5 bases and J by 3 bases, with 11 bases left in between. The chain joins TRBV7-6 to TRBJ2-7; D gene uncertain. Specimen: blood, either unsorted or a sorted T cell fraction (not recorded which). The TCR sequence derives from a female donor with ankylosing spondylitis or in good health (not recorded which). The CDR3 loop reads CASSPLTGYEQYF. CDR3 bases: TGTGCCAGCAGCCCACTCACCGGCTACGAGCAGTACTTC.